This T cell receptor beta chain was obtained from a study of cytomegalovirus exposure and HLA in healthy donors. Study-level points and caveats: The study listed some 160 cytomegalovirus-associated TCR beta chains.

Primers for the PCR totalled 60 Vbeta and 13 Jbeta. Libraries were prepared by immunoSEQ multiplex PCR; TCRdb keeps only in-frame clonotypes and omits some of them. The table shows 150,000 to 200,000 clones, with 75% to 80% occurring only once. In regard to this clone: The target antigen is unknown.

Trimming took 1 base from V and 2 from J, leaving 14 bases between them. This CDR3 has 17 residues. The germline gives CDR1 KGHSH, CDR2 LQKENI. This rearrangement joins TRBV18 to TRBJ2-2; maybe TRBD1 (5 bases). The origin of this receptor is a woman in her fifties or sixties in good health and CMV-seropositive. Sequencing was performed on PBMCs. The CDR3 reads CASSPRQGLSNTGELFF. The DNA of the CDR3 is TGTGCCAGCTCACCACGGCAGGGCTTATCAAACACCGGGGAGCTGTTTTTT.